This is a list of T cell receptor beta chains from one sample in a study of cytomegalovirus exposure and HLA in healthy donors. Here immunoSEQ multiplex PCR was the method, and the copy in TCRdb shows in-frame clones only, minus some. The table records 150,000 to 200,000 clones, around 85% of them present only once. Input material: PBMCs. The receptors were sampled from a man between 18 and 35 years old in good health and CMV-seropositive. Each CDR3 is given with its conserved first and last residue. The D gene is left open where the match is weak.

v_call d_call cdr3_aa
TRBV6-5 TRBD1 CASRSQGDGTNGYTF
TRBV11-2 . CASSSAGGPGYEQYF
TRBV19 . CASSITGATYEQYF
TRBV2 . CASSDPTFGGKGTGGPPDTQYF
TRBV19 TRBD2 CASSPSPGLAGSYEQYF
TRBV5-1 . CASTLGAGRQETQYF
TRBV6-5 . CASSLLGGYGYTF
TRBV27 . CASSLSVQGPEAFF
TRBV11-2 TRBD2 CASSQGLAGPGELFF
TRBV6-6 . CASRPTGNTGELFF
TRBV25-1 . CASSLGGARYGYTF
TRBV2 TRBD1 CASMGQGSYGYTF
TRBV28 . CASSFLIGTANTGELFF
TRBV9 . CASSVDSRQETQYF
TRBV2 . CATGLDGAVGAFF
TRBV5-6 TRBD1 CASSKKGAGNEQFF
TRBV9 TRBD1 CASSMGQGSNGYTF
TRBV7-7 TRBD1 CASSPGTGEETQYF
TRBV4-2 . CASSQSGLFKETQYF
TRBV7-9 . CASSASQGGQPQHF
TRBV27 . CASSPRGTRQFF
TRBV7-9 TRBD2 CASSFGGLVDNEQFF
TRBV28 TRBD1 CASSKYRGQGHNSPLHF
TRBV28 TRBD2 CASSSGLAGTDTQYF
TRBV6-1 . CASSEARGRDYGYTF
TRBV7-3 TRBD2 CASSLLAGANNEQFF
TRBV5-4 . CASSFFSGNTDTQYF
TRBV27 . CASSFGGYGSPLHF
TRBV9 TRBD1 CASSSGQGKGEKLFF
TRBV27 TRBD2 CASSLDVAGVEDTQYF
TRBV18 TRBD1 CASSPTGQGYNEQFF
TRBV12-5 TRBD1 CASGTGTGESYGYTF
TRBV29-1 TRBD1 CSVRLGTDLYGQYF
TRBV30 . CAWSRGHVNTGELFF
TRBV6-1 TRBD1 CASRLGTGGSYEQYF
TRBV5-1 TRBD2 CASSVGTSGPSTDTQYF
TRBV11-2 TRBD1 CASSPDRVNEKLFF
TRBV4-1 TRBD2 CASRHGLAGVPGEQFF
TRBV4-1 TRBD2 CASSPAGVPVTDTQYF
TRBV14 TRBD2 CASSTPGLADEQFF
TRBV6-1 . CASSERPTDTQYF
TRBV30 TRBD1 CAWSTGQGHALYGYTF
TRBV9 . CASSVDGGMGNEQFF
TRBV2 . CASSELEGAKNIQYF
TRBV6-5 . CASSYSRDYGELFF
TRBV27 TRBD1 CASARGVGSPQHF
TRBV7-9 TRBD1 CASSLGTGMNTEAFF
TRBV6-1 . CASSGRRGNTEAFF
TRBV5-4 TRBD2 CASSLGLAGALQETQYF
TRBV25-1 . CASSDSQGRGGANVLTF